This note documents a single T cell receptor beta chain sequence. This record belongs to a study of blood T cell repertoires in COVID-19. Original processing notes: Estimated nucleated cell counts came from reference gene primer amplification. Assay used: immunoSEQ multiplex PCR; TCRdb lists only in-frame clones, some missing. D and trimming come from the DNA, and the V and J calls and clone size come from that table. The table records approximately 240,000 clones, more than 65% of them present only once. Germline CDR1 reads SGHDT; CDR2 reads YYEEEE. The CDR3 sequence is 13 residues long. Germline trimming cut 2 bases from V and 6 bases from J; bases unmatched to any gene: 4.

This chain joins TRBV5-6 and TRBJ2-7; 8 nucleotides match TRBD2. The origin of this receptor is a woman aged 55-69 years with acute or convalescent COVID-19. Material for sequencing was peripheral blood. The chain's CDR3 is CASSFPGGGEQYF. The DNA for the CDR3 is TGTGCCAGCAGCTTCCCGGGAGGGGGCGAGCAGTACTTC. Supplemented by reference TRBV5-6 and TRBJ2-7, the full variable domain reads DAGVTQSPTHLIKTRGQQVTLRCSPKSGHDTVSWYQQALGQGPQFIFQYYEEEERQRGNFPDRFSGHQFPNYSSELNVNALLLGDSALYLCASSFPGGGEQYFGPGTRLTVT.